The 13 T cell receptor beta chains given below trace back to one sample, sequenced in a study of T-cell memory formation after mild COVID-19. TCRdb reprocessed the 5' RACE reads via MiXCR and lists one record per CDR3 protein. The data contain hundreds of thousands of distinct CDR3 sequences, roughly 15% of them singletons. Material for sequencing was PBMCs or a T cell subset sorted from them (not recorded which). The receptors come from a man younger than 35 who had mild COVID-19 (a few samples of this study predate the infection). Cell type and time point are not known.

This clonotype has more than one count but fewer than ten. The genes are TRBV2 and TRBJ1-3; tentative D call: TRBD1 (6 bases). The germline V gene encodes CDR1 SNHLY and CDR2 FYNNEI. The length of the CDR3 is 15 residues. Trimming took off 6 bases at V and 3 bases at J, with 15 bases between the two ends. CDR3 DNA: TGTGCCAGCAGCGACAGGACAGCGGGTGGAAACACCATATATTTT. Its translation: CASSDRTAGGNTIYF. Full variable domain (missing parts from reference TRBV2 and TRBJ1-3): EPEVTQTPSHQVTQMGQEVILRCVPISNHLYFYWYRQILGQKVEFLVSFYNNEISEKSEIFDDQFSVERPDGSNFTLKIRSTKLEDSAMYFCASSDRTAGGNTIYFGEGSWLTVV.

This clonotype was recorded only once. V usage is TRBV18 and J usage is TRBJ1-2; TRBD1 is a possible D gene (5 bases). CDR3 length: 13 amino acids. Trimming left V 2 bases short and J 5 bases short, with 9 bases between. CDR1 and CDR2 from the germline V gene are KGHSH and LQKENI. This chain's CDR3 is CASSPDSQYGYTF. The DNA of the CDR3 is TGTGCCAGCTCACCAGACAGCCAATATGGCTACACCTTC.

This clonotype occurred many times. The chain recombines TRBV7-2 with TRBJ2-5; no firm D call. The V end lost 4 bases, the J end lost 0 bases, and 9 bases lay between the germline ends. CDR1 is SGHTA, CDR2 FQGNSA, per germline. The CDR3 covers 14 residues. CDR3 in DNA: TGTGCCAGCAGCTACCGGTACGACCAAGAGACCCAGTACTTC. Encoded protein: CASSYRYDQETQYF.

The chain carries TRBV29-1 and TRBJ1-5; the D gene is possibly TRBD1 (5 bases). The V end lost 7 bases, the J end lost 5 bases, and 12 bases lay between the germline ends. The CDR3 spans 12 residues. CDR1 is SQVTM, CDR2 ANQGSEA, per germline. The CDR3 sequence is CSARVTDQPQHF. CDR3 sequence (DNA): TGCAGCGCCAGGGTTACGGATCAGCCCCAGCATTTT.

This clonotype has at least ten counts. The chain recombines TRBV11-3 with TRBJ2-1, with 8 positions matching TRBD2. Losses at the gene ends were 1 base for V and 3 bases for J; bases not matched to a gene: 2. CDR1 is SGHNT and CDR2 is YENEEA in the germline V gene. The CDR3 has 15 amino acids. The CDR3 nucleotides are TGTGCCAGCAGCTTAGTAGCGGGGAGCTACAATGAGCAGTTCTTC. Protein: CASSLVAGSYNEQFF.

In this sample, this clonotype turned up many times. The V and J genes are TRBV3-1 and TRBJ2-2, with 9 bases that match TRBD1. V trimming: 3 bases; J trimming: 11 bases; junction bases outside the gene matches: 7. From germline, CDR1 is LGHDT and CDR2 YNNKEL (reference sequence). The CDR3 is 14 residues long. The CDR3 DNA reads as TGTGCCAGCAGCCACCGGGACAGGGAAGGAGAGCTGTTTTTT. Translating it yields CASSHRDREGELFF. Complete variable domain (other parts from reference TRBV3-1 and TRBJ2-2): DTAVSQTPKYLVTQMGNDKSIKCEQNLGHDTMYWYKQDSKKFLKIMFSYNNKELIINETVPNRFSPKSPDKAHLNLHINSLELGDSAVYFCASSHRDREGELFFGEGSRLTVL.

This clonotype was picked up a small number of times. CDR3 amino acids: CASSLAPSAGGLYEQYF. CDR3 nucleotides: TGTGCCAGCAGCTTAGCCCCTTCAGCGGGGGGGCTGTACGAGCAGTACTTC. This sequence joins TRBV7-2 and TRBJ2-7; 10 bases are shared with TRBD2. There are 17 residues in the CDR3. The V segment lost 0 bases and the J segment 4 bases; nucleotides outside the gene matches: 9. The germline V gene has CDR1 SGHTA and CDR2 FQGNSA.

The genes are TRBV5-5 and TRBJ2-4, with 8 bases matching TRBD1. CDR3 length equals 16 residues. Losses at the gene ends were 4 bases for V and 3 bases for J; bases not matched to a gene: 9. CDR1 is SGHKS and CDR2 is YYEKEE in the germline V gene (reference sequence). The CDR3 loop reads CASSLRTGSDKNIQYF. CDR3 bases: TGTGCCAGCAGCCTTCGGACAGGGTCGGACAAAAACATTCAGTACTTC.

The chain has TRBV7-2 and TRBJ2-3; 11 bases are a match to TRBD2. V trimming: 5 bases; J trimming: 8 bases; junction bases outside the gene matches: 12. In germline, CDR1 is SGHTA, CDR2 FQGNSA. The CDR3 contains 16 residues. The CDR3 sequence is CASSPDLAGGGGTQYF. In DNA, the CDR3 is TGTGCCAGCAGCCCAGACCTAGCGGGGGGCGGGGGTACGCAGTATTTT.

In this sample, this clonotype turned up a few times. V gene TRBV5-5 combines with J gene TRBJ2-2; D call uncertain. CDR3 length: 13 residues. Trimming removed 0 bases from V and 7 bases from J, with 7 bases in between. Germline V gene lookup returns CDR1 SGHKS and CDR2 YYEKEE (reference sequence). CDR3 region: CASSLEGNGELFF. CDR3 bases: TGTGCCAGCAGCTTGGAAGGAAACGGGGAGCTGTTTTTT. Combining the CDR3 with reference TRBV5-5 and TRBJ2-2 gives the whole variable domain DAGVTQSPTHLIKTRGQQVTLRCSPISGHKSVSWYQQVLGQGPQFIFQYYEKEERGRGNFPDRFSARQFPNYSSELNVNALLLGDSALYLCASSLEGNGELFFGEGSRLTVL.

The genes are TRBV4-2 and TRBJ2-3; 16 bases line up with TRBD2. This CDR3 region has 18 residues. After removal of 5 bases from V and 5 bases from J, the junction contained 10 bases not matched to a gene. Germline-derived CDR1 and CDR2 are LGHNA and YNFKEQ. Written as DNA, the CDR3 is TGTGCCAGCAGCACGTTCCAGGGACTAGCGGGGGGGAAAGATACGCAGTATTTT. The encoded protein is CASSTFQGLAGGKDTQYF.

This chain connects TRBV7-8 to TRBJ2-7, with D possibly being TRBD1 (5 bases). Deletions cut 5 bases from V and 3 bases from J, with 11 bases between. The CDR3 consists of 13 residues. The germline V gene has CDR1 SGHVS and CDR2 FQNEAQ. The CDR3: CASSPIQGYEQYF. The CDR3 coding sequence is TGTGCCAGCAGCCCGATCCAGGGCTACGAGCAGTACTTC.

This clonotype qualifies as medium-sized. The V gene is TRBV5-1, the J gene TRBJ2-3; 13 bases line up with TRBD2. CDR1 SGHRS and CDR2 YFSETQ come from the germline V gene. The junction had 8 bases not matched to a gene; V was cut back by 3 bases and J by 4 bases. The CDR3 totals 17 residues. The CDR3 coding sequence is TGCGCCAGCAGCTCTTTAGGTACTAGCGGGGGGGCAGATACGCAGTATTTT. Protein sequence: CASSSLGTSGGADTQYF.